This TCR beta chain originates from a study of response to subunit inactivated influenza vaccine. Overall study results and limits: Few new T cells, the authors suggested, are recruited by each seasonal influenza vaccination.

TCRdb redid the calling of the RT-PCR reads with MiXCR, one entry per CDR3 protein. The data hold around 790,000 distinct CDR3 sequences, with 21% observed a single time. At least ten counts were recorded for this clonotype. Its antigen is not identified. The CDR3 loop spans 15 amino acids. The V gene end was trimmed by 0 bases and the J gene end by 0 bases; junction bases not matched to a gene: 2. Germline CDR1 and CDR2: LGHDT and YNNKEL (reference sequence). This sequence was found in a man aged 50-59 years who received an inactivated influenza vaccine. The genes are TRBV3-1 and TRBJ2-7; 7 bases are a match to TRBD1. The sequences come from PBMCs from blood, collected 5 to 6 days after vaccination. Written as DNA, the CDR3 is TGTGCCAGCAGCCAAGAAGGGGGCTTCTCCTACGAGCAGTACTTC. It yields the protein CASSQEGGFSYEQYF.